The entry that follows covers one T cell receptor beta chain sequence. The antigen remains undetermined. The CDR3 consists of 18 residues. Germline CDR1 and CDR2: SEHNR and FQNEAQ (reference sequence). V lost 5 bases, J lost 1 base, and 15 bases stayed unmatched. The data were taken from a study of shared clonotypes between healthy human individuals. General study results and limits: Around 5% of naive CD4 clonotypes were common to a handful of donors.

Clones were read by immunoSEQ multiplex PCR, and TCRdb kept only the in-frame ones, dropping some. The sample has some 2,400,000 clones; about 94% are singletons. Every one of the donors was a Caucasian adult that lived in Nashville, Tennessee. This receptor was obtained from a man aged 18 to 29 in good health. This chain connects TRBV7-9 to TRBJ2-7; 9 bases agree with TRBD1. Sequences were obtained from naive CD4+ T cells sorted from blood. The subset is: CD45RA+ positively selected. The CDR3 nucleotides are TGTGCCAGCAGCCAAATCACGACCCTGACAGGGGGTTCCTACGAGCAGTACTTC. Translating it yields CASSQITTLTGGSYEQYF.